This TCR beta chain was captured by sequencing in a study of T cells in Graves' hyperthyroidism and ophthalmopathy. Overall study results and limits: Most clonotypes expanded in the thyroid (above 0.001) were also present in blood.

Germline assignment: CDR1 SGHDN and CDR2 FVKESK. The V end was cut by 4 bases, the J end by 5 bases, with 5 bases between. The CDR3 loop spans 12 amino acids. Amplification targeted TCR beta CDR3 regions from RNA transcripts. The primer set for the first-round RT-PCR of the TCR CDR3 was HTBI. TCRdb processed the multiplex PCR reads anew with MiXCR; each CDR3 protein has one entry. The profile covers about 200,000 distinct CDR3 sequences, with roughly 17% appearing a single time and over 45% taken by the ten largest. This clonotype has just a few counts. Its antigen is as yet unknown. The rearrangement links TRBV14 to TRBJ2-2, with D maybe TRBD2 (5 bases). Source material: blood. The source of this sequence is a woman in her forties or fifties with Graves' hyperthyroidism. The CDR3 DNA reads as TGTGCCAGCAGCCGGAGGACCGGGGAGCTGTTTTTT. Encoded protein: CASSRRTGELFF.